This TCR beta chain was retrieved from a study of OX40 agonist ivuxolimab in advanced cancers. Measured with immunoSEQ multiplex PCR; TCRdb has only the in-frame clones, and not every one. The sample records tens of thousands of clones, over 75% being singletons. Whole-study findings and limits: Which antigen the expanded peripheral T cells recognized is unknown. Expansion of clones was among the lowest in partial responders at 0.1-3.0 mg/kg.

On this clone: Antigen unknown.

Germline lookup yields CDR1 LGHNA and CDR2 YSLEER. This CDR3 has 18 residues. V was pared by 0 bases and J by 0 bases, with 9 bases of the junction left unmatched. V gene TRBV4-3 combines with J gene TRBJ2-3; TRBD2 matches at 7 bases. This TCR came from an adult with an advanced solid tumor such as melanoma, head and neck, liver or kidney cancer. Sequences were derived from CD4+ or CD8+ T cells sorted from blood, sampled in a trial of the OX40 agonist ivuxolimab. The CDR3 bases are TGCGCCAGCAGCCAAGAAGGCCCTAGCGGCACTAGCACAGATACGCAGTATTTT. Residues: CASSQEGPSGTSTDTQYF.